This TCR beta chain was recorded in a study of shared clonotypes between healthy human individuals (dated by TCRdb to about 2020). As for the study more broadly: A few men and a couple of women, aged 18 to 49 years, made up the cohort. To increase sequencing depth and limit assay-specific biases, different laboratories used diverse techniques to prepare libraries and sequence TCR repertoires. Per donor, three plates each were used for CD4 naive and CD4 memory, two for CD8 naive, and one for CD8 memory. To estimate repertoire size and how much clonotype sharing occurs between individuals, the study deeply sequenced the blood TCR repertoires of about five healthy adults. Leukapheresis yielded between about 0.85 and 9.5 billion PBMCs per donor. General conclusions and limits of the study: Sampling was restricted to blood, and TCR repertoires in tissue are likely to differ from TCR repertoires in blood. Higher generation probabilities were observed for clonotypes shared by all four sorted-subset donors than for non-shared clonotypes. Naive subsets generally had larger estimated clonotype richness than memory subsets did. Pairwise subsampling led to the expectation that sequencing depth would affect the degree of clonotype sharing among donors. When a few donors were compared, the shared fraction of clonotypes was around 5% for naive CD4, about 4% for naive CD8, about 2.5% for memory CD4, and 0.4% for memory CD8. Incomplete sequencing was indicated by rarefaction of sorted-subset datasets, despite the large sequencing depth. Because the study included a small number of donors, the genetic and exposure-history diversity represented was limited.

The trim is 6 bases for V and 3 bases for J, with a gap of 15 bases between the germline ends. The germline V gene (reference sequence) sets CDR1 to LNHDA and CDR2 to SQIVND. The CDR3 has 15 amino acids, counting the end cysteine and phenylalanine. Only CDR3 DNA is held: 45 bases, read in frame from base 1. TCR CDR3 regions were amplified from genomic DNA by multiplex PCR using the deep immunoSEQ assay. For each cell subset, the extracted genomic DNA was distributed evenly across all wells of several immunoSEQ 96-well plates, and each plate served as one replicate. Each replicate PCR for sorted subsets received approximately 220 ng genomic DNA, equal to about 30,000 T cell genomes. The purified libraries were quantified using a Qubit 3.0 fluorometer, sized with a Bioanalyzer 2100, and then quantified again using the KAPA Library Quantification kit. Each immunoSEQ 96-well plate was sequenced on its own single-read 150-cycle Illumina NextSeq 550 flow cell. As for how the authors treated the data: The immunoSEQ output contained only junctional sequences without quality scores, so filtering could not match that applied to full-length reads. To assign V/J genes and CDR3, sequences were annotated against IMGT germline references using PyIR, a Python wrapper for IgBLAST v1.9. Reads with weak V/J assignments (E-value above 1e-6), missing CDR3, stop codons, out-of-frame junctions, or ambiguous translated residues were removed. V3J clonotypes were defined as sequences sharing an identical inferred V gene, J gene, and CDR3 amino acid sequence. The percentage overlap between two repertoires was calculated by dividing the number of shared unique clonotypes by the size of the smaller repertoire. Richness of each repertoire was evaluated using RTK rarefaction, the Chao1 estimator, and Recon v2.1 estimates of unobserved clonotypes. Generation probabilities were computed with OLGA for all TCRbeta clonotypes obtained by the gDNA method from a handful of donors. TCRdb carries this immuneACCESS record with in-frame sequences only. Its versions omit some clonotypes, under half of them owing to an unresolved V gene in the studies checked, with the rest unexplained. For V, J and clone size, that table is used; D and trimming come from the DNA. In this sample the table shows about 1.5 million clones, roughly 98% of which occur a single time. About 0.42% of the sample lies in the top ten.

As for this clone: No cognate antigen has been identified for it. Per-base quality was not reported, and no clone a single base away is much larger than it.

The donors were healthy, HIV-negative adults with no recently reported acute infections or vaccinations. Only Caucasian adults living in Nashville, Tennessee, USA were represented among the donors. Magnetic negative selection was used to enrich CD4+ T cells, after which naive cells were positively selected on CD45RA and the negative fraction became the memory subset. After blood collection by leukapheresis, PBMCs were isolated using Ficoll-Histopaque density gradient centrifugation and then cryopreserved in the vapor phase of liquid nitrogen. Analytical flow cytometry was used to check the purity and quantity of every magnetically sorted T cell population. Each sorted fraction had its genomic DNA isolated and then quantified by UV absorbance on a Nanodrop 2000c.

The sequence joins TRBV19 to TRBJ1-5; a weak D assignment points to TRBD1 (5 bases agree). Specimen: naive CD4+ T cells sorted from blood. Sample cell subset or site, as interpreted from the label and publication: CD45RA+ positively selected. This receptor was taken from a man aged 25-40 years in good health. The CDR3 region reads CASRKTGPDNQPQHF. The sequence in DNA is TGTGCCAGTAGAAAAACGGGGCCTGACAATCAGCCCCAGCATTTT.